The clone carrying this T cell receptor (beta chain) was observed a handful of times. Germline CDR1 reads KGHDR; CDR2 reads SFDVKD. Trimming stripped 4 bases from V and 4 bases from J, with 10 bases between. This CDR3 spans 13 amino acids. The data stem from a study of identical twins. TCRdb fed the 5' RACE reads into MiXCR, producing one record per CDR3 protein. Of about 520,000 distinct CDR3 sequences detected, less than 25% appear once; the ten largest clones hold approximately 0.95%. The same specimen was also included in a second study, on T cells expressing NK-cell markers.

The J gene is TRBJ2-7, the V gene TRBV24-1; the D is unclear. Specimen: CD4+ T cells sorted from blood. The sequence was collected from a woman younger than 35 in good health. The CDR3 region is CATSDRDGYEQYF. Here the CDR3 DNA reads TGTGCCACCAGTGACCGTGACGGATACGAGCAGTACTTC.